The 10 T cell receptor beta chains given below trace back to one sample, sequenced in a study of blood T cell repertoires in COVID-19. Only in-frame clones appear in the TCRdb table, and some are missing; sequencing was by immunoSEQ multiplex PCR. The table lists hundreds of thousands of clones, more than 80% of them singletons, with 1.4% in the top ten. The specimen sequenced was peripheral blood. All receptors derive from a woman aged 30 to 39 with active or convalescent COVID-19.

The V gene is TRBV29-1, the J gene TRBJ2-1, with a possible D match to TRBD1 (6 bases). The CDR3 covers 11 residues. In germline, CDR1 is SQVTM, CDR2 ANQGSEA. Trimming shortened V by 6 bases and J by 6 bases, and 9 bases separated the two germline ends. CDR3: CSVQGINEQFF. The CDR3, as DNA: TGCAGCGTACAGGGAATCAATGAGCAGTTCTTC.

The V gene is TRBV2, the J gene TRBJ2-3; the match to TRBD2 covers 10 bases. Germline assignment: CDR1 SNHLY and CDR2 FYNNEI. V dropped 2 bases and J dropped 2; count of bases not matched to a gene: 4. The CDR3 runs 16 residues. The CDR3 nucleotides read TGTGCCAGCAGTGAAAGGAGCGGGGGGGACACAGATACGCAGTATTTT. This sequence encodes CASSERSGGDTDTQYF. Filled out from reference TRBV2 and TRBJ2-3, the complete variable domain reads EPEVTQTPSHQVTQMGQEVILRCVPISNHLYFYWYRQILGQKVEFLVSFYNNEISEKSEIFDDQFSVERPDGSNFTLKIRSTKLEDSAMYFCASSERSGGDTDTQYFGPGTRLTVL.

The chain joins TRBV19 to TRBJ1-4, with 9 bases that match TRBD1. CDR1 and CDR2 from the germline V gene are LNHDA and SQIVND (reference sequence). V lost 0 bases to trimming and J lost 5 bases; unmatched junction nucleotides: 4. The CDR3 has 16 residues. The CDR3 region is CASSIEGQGFNEKLFF. CDR3 DNA: TGTGCCAGTAGTATAGAGGGACAGGGCTTCAATGAAAAACTGTTTTTT.

In nucleotides, the CDR3 is TGCGCCAGCAGTGAGGACACAGGTTTCTCCTACAATGAGCAGTTCTTC. It is translated as CASSEDTGFSYNEQFF. The J gene is TRBJ2-1, the V gene TRBV10-1, with TRBD1 as a possible D gene (5 bases). V lost 2 bases to trimming and J lost 0 bases, with 11 bases between them. This CDR3 is built from 16 residues. Germline assignment: CDR1 WNHNN and CDR2 SYGVQD (reference sequence).

The chain uses TRBV10-3 and TRBJ2-7; 11 bases fit TRBD1. J was trimmed by 5 bases and V by 3 bases; bases with no gene match: 6. Germline CDR1 and CDR2: ENHRY and SYGVKD. CDR3 length equals 15 residues. CDR3 nucleotides: TGTGCCATCAGTGATTGGGACAGGGGGAAGAACGAGCAGTACTTC. This encodes CAISDWDRGKNEQYF.

This clone came up once. V and J are TRBV6-6 and TRBJ2-7; 7 bases line up with TRBD1. Germline values: CDR1 MNHNY, CDR2 SVGAGI (reference sequence). V gave up 5 bases and J gave up 6 bases; unmatched junction bases: 10. The CDR3 has 14 amino acids. This CDR3 is CASSDTGVAFEQYF. In DNA form, the CDR3 reads TGTGCCAGCAGTGACACAGGGGTAGCGTTCGAGCAGTACTTC.

There are a few counts of this clone. The chain links TRBV5-6 to TRBJ1-5; TRBD1 agrees at 7 bases. Trimming removed 4 bases from V and 1 base from J; junction bases left unmatched: 2. The CDR3 is 14 residues long. The V gene's germline CDR1 is SGHDT and CDR2 YYEEEE. CDR3 amino acids: CASSRGQSNQPQHF. The CDR3 DNA follows: TGTGCCAGCAGCCGGGGACAGAGCAATCAGCCCCAGCATTTT. Together with reference TRBV5-6 and TRBJ1-5, the CDR3 gives the full variable domain: DAGVTQSPTHLIKTRGQQVTLRCSPKSGHDTVSWYQQALGQGPQFIFQYYEEEERQRGNFPDRFSGHQFPNYSSELNVNALLLGDSALYLCASSRGQSNQPQHFGDGTRLSIL.

The chain joins TRBV5-6 to TRBJ1-5, with 11 bases fitting TRBD1. V trimming: 2 bases; J trimming: 6 bases; junction bases outside the gene matches: 4. Germline-derived CDR1 and CDR2 are SGHDT and YYEEEE. This CDR3 region has 15 residues. The CDR3 nucleotides are TGTGCCAGCAGCTTTGCCGGGACAGGGGGTCAGCCCCAGCATTTT. Amino acid sequence: CASSFAGTGGQPQHF.

The CDR3 nucleotides are TGTGCCAGCACCAACCAGGGGGTAGGTGGCTACACCTTC. This translates into CASTNQGVGGYTF. This chain links TRBV6-5 with TRBJ1-2; 7 nucleotides agree with TRBD1. The CDR3 consists of 13 residues. Looked up from germline, CDR1 is MNHEY and CDR2 is SVGAGI. The V and J ends lost 7 bases and 7 bases, in that order; junction bases with no gene match: 9.

In its sample, this clone was seen once. V gene TRBV6-4 combines with J gene TRBJ1-1; 9 bases line up with TRBD1. CDR3 length: 14 residues. Looked up from germline, CDR1 is MRHNA and CDR2 is SNTAGT. J gave up 6 bases and V 2 bases, and 4 bases lay outside the gene matches. CDR3 loop: CASSDTTGGSEAFF. CDR3 nucleotides: TGTGCCAGCAGTGACACAACAGGGGGCTCTGAAGCTTTCTTT.